The present T cell receptor (beta chain) was sequenced within a study of regulatory T cells in long-lasting Graves disease. Study-wide points: Persistent disease showed a preference for TRBV28, TRBJ1-2 and TRBJ2-5.

Through Arm-PCR of CDR3 regions and iRepertoire HTBI primers, TCR beta libraries were built. TCRdb used MiXCR to reprocess the multiplex PCR reads, holding one entry per CDR3 protein. The sample lists about 440,000 distinct CDR3 sequences; roughly 17% were seen once. CDR3 size: 14 residues. Germline lookup yields CDR1 MDHEN and CDR2 SYDVKM. V lost 3 bases to trimming and J lost 6 bases; unmatched junction nucleotides: 4. Note on this clonotype: Antigen: not known.

The sample's time point: newly diagnosed GD, antithyroid drugs for less than 3 months. RNA from PBMCs was the source of the TCR library. These data also featured in a second study, about T cells in Graves' hyperthyroidism and ophthalmopathy. That source reports: Patients between 18 and 65 years old had hyperthyroidism, newly diagnosed and lasting under 2 months. Uncontrolled infections, other autoimmune diseases, pregnancy or lactation led to exclusion of patients. Each diagnosis was grounded in clinical symptoms, serum thyroxine and TRAb, thyroid ultrasound, and orbital computed tomography.

The input for sequencing was peripheral blood mononuclear cells (PBMCs), taken at new diagnosis, from a patient treated with antithyroid drugs. The clonotype originates from a woman aged 25 to 39 with Graves disease. V gene TRBV28 combines with J gene TRBJ2-2, with 7 bases identical to TRBD2. The DNA for the CDR3 is TGTGCCAGCAGTTTGGGCGGGAGCGCCGGGGAGCTGTTTTTT. Translating it yields CASSLGGSAGELFF.